The rows below give T cell receptor beta chains drawn from one sample of a study of blood T cells in healthy people across ages. TCRdb passed the 5' RACE reads through MiXCR, listing each CDR3 protein once. Of around 900,000 distinct CDR3 sequences in the sample, approximately 50% were seen once. The sample comprised blood. The receptors come from a woman in her sixties or seventies in good health. CDR3s include the opening cysteine and the closing phenylalanine or tryptophan. The order of the fields is D gene, clone size, V gene, J gene, CDR3 DNA, CDR3 protein. The D gene is left open where the match is weak. Rows give clone size only sometimes, using once, few, many, or a class for an expanded clone.

.	.	TRBV7-3	TRBJ1-2	TGTGCCAGCAGCTTAGGAAGGTGGACCGAAGGAGGCTACACCTTC	CASSLGRWTEGGYTF
TRBD1	once	TRBV5-1	TRBJ2-5	TGCGCCAGCAGCTCCTGGACAGGGAAAGAGACCCAGTACTTC	CASSSWTGKETQYF
.	.	TRBV10-3	TRBJ2-3	TGTGCCATCAGTCCTGCGGGTCCCTTGGGAGATACGCAGTATTTT	CAISPAGPLGDTQYF
.	.	TRBV27	TRBJ2-7	TGTGCCAGCAGTTTCGGGGTGACCCCCTACGAGCAGTACTTC	CASSFGVTPYEQYF
TRBD1	.	TRBV5-1	TRBJ2-1	TGCGCCAGCAGCCCCTGGACAGGGAGCTCCTACAATGAGCAGTTCTTC	CASSPWTGSSYNEQFF
TRBD2	once	TRBV4-1	TRBJ2-2	TGCGCCAGCAGCCCAGGAGGTAGCGGGAAGATTAGCGCGGGGGAGCTGTTTTTT	CASSPGGSGKISAGELFF
TRBD2	.	TRBV28	TRBJ2-7	TGTGCCAGCAGTTTCTACCGGACTAGCGGGAGGAATCTCGAGCAGTACTTC	CASSFYRTSGRNLEQYF
TRBD1	few	TRBV15	TRBJ1-2	TGTGCCACCAGCAGAGATAAGGGACAGGGTTATGGCTACACCTTC	CATSRDKGQGYGYTF
TRBD2	.	TRBV12-3/TRBV12-4	TRBJ2-3	TGTGCCAGCATCAAAAAGGGGCTAGCGGGTGCTGATACGCAGTATTTT	CASIKKGLAGADTQYF
TRBD2	.	TRBV5-6	TRBJ2-7	TGTGCCAGCAGCGTCCGGGCTAGCGGGAGTACCTACGAGCAGTACTTC	CASSVRASGSTYEQYF
.	many	TRBV20-1	TRBJ2-5	TGCAGTGCTCGGACCGGTTCGCAGTACTTC	CSARTGSQYF
.	few	TRBV20-1	TRBJ2-5	TGCAGTGCTAGGGGGGACACGCAGACCCAGTACTTC	CSARGDTQTQYF
.	.	TRBV29-1	TRBJ2-7	TGCAGCGTCTCTAGTGGAGGGGGCAATGAGCAGTACTTC	CSVSSGGGNEQYF
.	.	TRBV11-2	TRBJ1-2	TGTGCCAGCAGCTTAATCGACACGGTGGGCTATGGCTACACCTTC	CASSLIDTVGYGYTF
.	.	TRBV5-1	TRBJ2-2	TGCGCCAGCAGCTTGGCAGGTGGTTTGGACACCGGGGAGCTGTTTTTT	CASSLAGGLDTGELFF
TRBD2	.	TRBV20-1	TRBJ2-1	TGCAGTGCTAAGACTAGCGGGACTACCTACAATGAGCAGTTCTTC	CSAKTSGTTYNEQFF
TRBD1	many	TRBV24-1	TRBJ2-7	TGTGCCACCAGTGATCCGGGACAGGGAAACTACGAGCAGTACTTC	CATSDPGQGNYEQYF
.	.	TRBV6-2/TRBV6-3	TRBJ1-1	TGTGCCAGCAGTCGCTGGCAGAGCACTGAAGCTTTCTTT	CASSRWQSTEAFF
TRBD2	few	TRBV6-2/TRBV6-3	TRBJ2-1	TGTGCCAGCAGTTCCCTCGGCGGGGGGGTCTACAATGAGCAGTTCTTC	CASSSLGGGVYNEQFF
TRBD1	many	TRBV7-9	TRBJ2-5	TGTGCCAGCAGCTTCGCGACAGGGGTCGGCCAAGAGACCCAGTACTTC	CASSFATGVGQETQYF
TRBD2	few	TRBV25-1	TRBJ2-1	TGTGCCAGCAGTGAATATAGCGGGAGGACCGCCTACAATGAGCAGTTCTTC	CASSEYSGRTAYNEQFF
TRBD1	few	TRBV28	TRBJ2-5	TGTGCCACTGCCGGGACAGGGACCGAGACCCAGTACTTC	CATAGTGTETQYF
TRBD2	.	TRBV6-1	TRBJ2-7	TGTGCCAGCAGTGACCTAGCGGGAATCTCCTACGAGCAGTACTTC	CASSDLAGISYEQYF
TRBD2	.	TRBV5-5	TRBJ2-5	TGTGCCAGCAACCTAGGTCTCGCTAGCGGGATGTACAATGAGCAGTACTTC	CASNLGLASGMYNEQYF
.	.	TRBV28	TRBJ2-6	TGTGCCAGCATTAACAGGGACTCTGGGGCCAGCGTCCTGACTTTC	CASINRDSGASVLTF
.	.	TRBV3-1	TRBJ1-2	TGTGCCAGCAGCAGCCCAGATGATGGCTACACCTTC	CASSSPDDGYTF
TRBD2	.	TRBV10-3	TRBJ2-1	TGTGCCATCAGTGAGATGGGGACTAGCGGGAACTCCTACAATGAGCAGTTCTTC	CAISEMGTSGNSYNEQFF
.	.	TRBV5-1	TRBJ2-3	TGCGCCAGCAGCTTGGATACGAACACAGATACGCAGTATTTT	CASSLDTNTDTQYF
.	few	TRBV28	TRBJ2-2	TGTGCCAGCAGTTTTAGCAGGATCACCGGGGAGCTGTTTTTT	CASSFSRITGELFF
.	.	TRBV21-1	TRBJ2-1	TGTGCCAGCAGCAAAACGTCGACTAGCGGGAGCTACAATGAGCAGTTCTTC	CASSKTSTSGSYNEQFF
.	.	TRBV2	TRBJ2-7	TGTGCCAGCAGTGCAAGGGACTACGAGCAGTACTTC	CASSARDYEQYF
.	.	TRBV10-3	TRBJ2-3	TGTGCCATCAGTGATGCGTACAATACAGATACGCAGTATTTT	CAISDAYNTDTQYF
.	few	TRBV28	TRBJ1-5	TGTGCCATGGGGAGAGGGTTTCAGCCCCAGCATTTT	CAMGRGFQPQHF
.	.	TRBV29-1	TRBJ1-5	TGCAGCGTTGCGGAAGGGAATCAGCCCCAGCATTTT	CSVAEGNQPQHF
TRBD1	.	TRBV7-9	TRBJ2-7	TGTGCCAGCAGCCCGGGACAGGGGGCGCTGGCCTACGAGCAGTACTTC	CASSPGQGALAYEQYF
.	many	TRBV10-3	TRBJ2-4	TGTGCCACAGCAGAGGGGGGGGGCGAGGACATTCAGTACTTC	CATAEGGGEDIQYF
.	.	TRBV4-2	TRBJ2-1	TGTGCCAGCAGCCAAGAGTTACGGGCTCGAGACAATGAGCAGTTCTTC	CASSQELRARDNEQFF
.	.	TRBV7-2	TRBJ1-4	TGTGCCAGCAGATTGGGAAATGAAAAACTGTTTTTT	CASRLGNEKLFF
TRBD2	.	TRBV12-3/TRBV12-4	TRBJ2-2	TGTGCCAGCAGTTTGACGAGGGGAGGGCCCACCGGGGAGCTGTTTTTT	CASSLTRGGPTGELFF
TRBD2	.	TRBV11-2	TRBJ2-5	TGTGCCAGCAGCTTAAATGTCCTAGCGGGAGAGACCCAGTACTTC	CASSLNVLAGETQYF
.	few	TRBV6-6	TRBJ1-5	TGTGCCAGCAGTTACGGCCAGGGTACGGGTCAGCCCCAGCATTTT	CASSYGQGTGQPQHF
.	few	TRBV7-6	TRBJ2-3	TGTGCCAGCAGCTTAGAGGTCATCAACACAGATACGCAGTATTTT	CASSLEVINTDTQYF
.	.	TRBV7-3	TRBJ2-7	TGTGCCAGCAGCTTAACGTCCGGGTTCGAGCAGTACTTC	CASSLTSGFEQYF
TRBD2	.	TRBV28	TRBJ2-1	TGTGCCAGCACCGTCGGGGGGACTAGCGGTTATGAGCAGTTCTTC	CASTVGGTSGYEQFF
.	few	TRBV7-9	TRBJ1-2	TGTGCCAGCAGCTTCCCCCTGGCAGGTGATTATGGCTACACCTTC	CASSFPLAGDYGYTF